A selection of T cell receptor beta chains follows, all from one sample in a study of blood T cell repertoires in COVID-19. Profiling relied on immunoSEQ multiplex PCR, and the TCRdb table lists in-frame clones only, not all of them. The table shows about 54,000 clones, with roughly 84% occurring only once. The sample taken for sequencing was peripheral blood. The receptors here all came from a man aged 40-49 years with active COVID-19. CDR3s leave out the opening cysteine and the closing phenylalanine or tryptophan. The order of the fields is V gene, J gene, CDR3 protein.

v_gene: TRBV27
j_gene: TRBJ2-4
CDR3aa: ASSPALRIAKNIQY

v_gene: TRBV5-4
j_gene: TRBJ2-7
CDR3aa: ASSLSGVGSYEQY

v_gene: TRBV6-5
j_gene: TRBJ2-3
CDR3aa: ASTDTGTDTDTQY

v_gene: TRBV28
j_gene: TRBJ2-7
CDR3aa: ASRDRYEQY

v_gene: TRBV5-5
j_gene: TRBJ2-7
CDR3aa: ASSPPVRVYEQY

v_gene: TRBV5-5
j_gene: TRBJ2-7
CDR3aa: ASSLGHGAYEQY

v_gene: TRBV7-9
j_gene: TRBJ1-1
CDR3aa: ASSPGTATEAF

v_gene: TRBV18
j_gene: TRBJ2-2
CDR3aa: ASSPRSGANTGELF

v_gene: TRBV6-5
j_gene: TRBJ2-7
CDR3aa: ASSYNEGPYEQY

v_gene: TRBV10-2
j_gene: TRBJ1-5
CDR3aa: ASSEGARQPQH

v_gene: TRBV5-5
j_gene: TRBJ2-5
CDR3aa: ASRTSGSPVETQY

v_gene: TRBV15
j_gene: TRBJ2-7
CDR3aa: ATSRAETGLDEQY

v_gene: TRBV5-1
j_gene: TRBJ1-1
CDR3aa: ASSGDSYNTEAF

v_gene: TRBV30
j_gene: TRBJ2-7
CDR3aa: AWSGEGLAGGYEQY

v_gene: TRBV19
j_gene: TRBJ1-5
CDR3aa: ASSISDQPQH

v_gene: TRBV5-5
j_gene: TRBJ1-2
CDR3aa: ASSSTPGGAGGYT

v_gene: TRBV7-8
j_gene: TRBJ2-3
CDR3aa: ASSSGGGGYTQY

v_gene: TRBV4-1
j_gene: TRBJ1-1
CDR3aa: ASSHIPGQGARDTEAF

v_gene: TRBV7-3
j_gene: TRBJ2-1
CDR3aa: ASSRRGSNEQF

v_gene: TRBV27
j_gene: TRBJ1-3
CDR3aa: ASRRTGNSGNTIY

v_gene: TRBV10-3
j_gene: TRBJ2-7
CDR3aa: AIAQGASYEQY

v_gene: TRBV30
j_gene: TRBJ2-7
CDR3aa: AWSKGDRRTEQY

v_gene: TRBV18
j_gene: TRBJ2-5
CDR3aa: ASSPPGREGRETQY

v_gene: TRBV27
j_gene: TRBJ1-6
CDR3aa: ASSLSPRGNSPLH

v_gene: TRBV5-6
j_gene: TRBJ2-3
CDR3aa: ASSLVTGSITDTQY

v_gene: TRBV5-4
j_gene: TRBJ1-6
CDR3aa: ASSPGQYNSPLH

v_gene: TRBV28
j_gene: TRBJ2-1
CDR3aa: ASSLRFWGTGNNEQF

v_gene: TRBV10-3
j_gene: TRBJ2-3
CDR3aa: ATSISSTDTQY

v_gene: TRBV12-3/TRBV12-4
j_gene: TRBJ1-1
CDR3aa: ASSWGSGTEAF